The 19 T cell receptor beta chains presented below share a single source sample, sequenced in a study of cytomegalovirus exposure and HLA in healthy donors. 60 Vbeta and 13 Jbeta primers were used in PCR. Data came from immunoSEQ multiplex PCR; TCRdb stores just in-frame clones and leaves some out. The sample includes 200,000 to 250,000 clones, around 80% seen only once; the top ten take 4.5% to 6%. Sample: PBMCs. Receptor source: a woman aged 40 to 50 in good health and CMV-seropositive.

CDR3 protein: CASSLIPGNQYNEQFF. CDR3 sequence (DNA): TGCGCCAGCAGCTTGATTCCGGGGAACCAGTACAATGAGCAGTTCTTC. The rearrangement links TRBV5-1 to TRBJ2-1; D may be TRBD2 (5 bases). Trimming cost V 1 base and J 4 bases, with 15 bases left between them. CDR3 size: 16 residues. Germline CDR1 reads SGHRS; CDR2 reads YFSETQ.

The chain employs TRBV5-1 and TRBJ2-5, with D tentatively TRBD2 (5 bases). The CDR3 is 17 residues long. CDR1 is SGHRS and CDR2 is YFSETQ in the germline V gene. Trimming took off 0 bases at V and 1 base at J, with 16 bases between the two ends. CDR3 region: CASSLEPRPGIQETQYF. The CDR3 DNA sequence: TGCGCCAGCAGCTTGGAACCCCGACCGGGAATCCAAGAGACCCAGTACTTC.

V gene TRBV6-5 combines with J gene TRBJ1-2; tentative D call: TRBD1 (5 bases). The CDR3 is 15 residues long. V was cut by 7 bases and J by 0 bases, with 15 bases left in between. CDR1 is MNHEY and CDR2 is SVGAGI in the germline V gene. The CDR3 DNA sequence: TGTGCCAGCACCCAATTTGGGGCAGCTAACTATGGCTACACCTTC. Protein: CASTQFGAANYGYTF.

V gene TRBV19 combines with J gene TRBJ2-7, with TRBD2 matching over 10 bases. Germline lookup yields CDR1 LNHDA and CDR2 SQIVND (reference sequence). This CDR3 comprises 14 residues. V shed 9 bases, J shed 2 bases, and the junction held 7 bases outside the gene matches. The CDR3 is CASQPSGRAYEQYF. CDR3 sequence (DNA): TGTGCCAGCCAACCAAGCGGGAGGGCCTACGAGCAGTACTTC. Supplemented by reference TRBV19 and TRBJ2-7, the full variable domain reads DGGITQSPKYLFRKEGQNVTLSCEQNLNHDAMYWYRQDPGQGLRLIYYSQIVNDFQKGDIAEGYSVSREKKESFPLTVTSAQKNPTAFYLCASQPSGRAYEQYFGPGTRLTVT.

The chain couples TRBV6-1 to TRBJ2-1, with 13 positions matching TRBD2. V gave up 3 bases and J gave up 7 bases; unmatched junction bases: 6. CDR3 length equals 16 residues. Germline V gene lookup returns CDR1 MNHNS and CDR2 SASEGT. CDR3 sequence: CASSEPLAGGRNEQFF. Here the CDR3 DNA reads TGTGCCAGCAGTGAGCCACTAGCGGGAGGGCGAAATGAGCAGTTCTTC.

This rearrangement joins TRBV2 to TRBJ1-2; 10 bases fit TRBD1. J lost 1 base, V lost 6 bases, and 5 bases had no gene match. CDR1 is SNHLY, CDR2 FYNNEI, per germline. This CDR3 spans 15 amino acids. This CDR3 is CASRAGTGVNYGYTF. In DNA, the CDR3 is TGTGCCAGCAGGGCCGGGACAGGGGTTAACTATGGCTACACCTTC.

The chain joins TRBV9 to TRBJ1-2, with 8 bases that match TRBD1. The CDR3 loop spans 12 amino acids. With 7 bases clipped from V and 4 bases from J, the junction kept 3 bases outside the gene matches. In germline, CDR1 is SGDLS, CDR2 YYNGEE. CDR3 in DNA: TGTGCCAGCCACGACAGGGGCTATGGCTACACCTTC. Translated, it gives CASHDRGYGYTF. Together with reference TRBV9 and TRBJ1-2, the CDR3 gives the full variable domain: DSGVTQTPKHLITATGQRVTLRCSPRSGDLSVYWYQQSLDQGLQFLIQYYNGEERAKGNILERFSAQQFPDLHSELNLSSLELGDSALYFCASHDRGYGYTFGSGTRLTVV.

The chain couples TRBV12-5 to TRBJ2-1, with 9 positions matching TRBD1. V was pared by 0 bases and J by 4 bases, with 4 bases of the junction left unmatched. The CDR3 consists of 16 residues. CDR1 LGHNT and CDR2 FRNRAP come from the germline V gene. Here the CDR3 DNA reads TGTGCTAGTGGTTTGGTAGGGACAGGGAGGTACAATGAGCAGTTCTTC. Protein: CASGLVGTGRYNEQFF.

Turning to this clone: The junction departs from germline at one end; a sequencing error may be responsible. V is TRBV7-3 and J is TRBJ1-5, with 9 bases fitting TRBD1. This CDR3 comprises 17 residues. CDR1 SGHTA and CDR2 FQGTGA come from the germline V gene. The CDR3 here is CASSLTPGQGNNQPQHF. As DNA, the CDR3 is TGTGCCAGCAGCCTAACACCGGGACAGGGAAACAATCAGCCCCAGCATTTT.

This clone has a single count. V gene TRBV7-3 combines with J gene TRBJ1-6, with TRBD1 as a possible D gene (5 bases). Germline lookup yields CDR1 SGHTA and CDR2 FQGTGA. The CDR3 runs to 13 residues. With 2 bases removed from V and 7 bases from J, the gap between germline ends came to 6 bases. CDR3 amino acids: CASSLDSNSPLHF. CDR3 bases: TGTGCCAGCAGCTTAGACAGCAATTCACCCCTCCACTTT. Full variable domain (remainder filled in from reference TRBV7-3 and TRBJ1-6): GAGVSQTPSNKVTEKGKYVELRCDPISGHTALYWYRQSLGQGPEFLIYFQGTGAADDSGLPNDRFFAVRPEGSVSTLKIQRTERGDSAVYLCASSLDSNSPLHFGNGTRLTVT.

The chain couples TRBV4-1 to TRBJ1-1; D remains ambiguous. The length of the CDR3 is 14 residues. Germline V gene sequence: CDR1 MGHRA, CDR2 YSYEKL. The V end was cut by 4 bases, the J end by 4 bases, with 13 bases between. The CDR3 bases are TGCGCCAGCAGCCCAACTAGGGTGGGCACTGAAGCTTTCTTT. It is translated as CASSPTRVGTEAFF.

V gene TRBV11-3 combines with J gene TRBJ2-3, with no clear D. Between the trimmed V and J ends, which lost 0 bases and 10 bases, there was a span of 8 bases. Looked up from germline, CDR1 is SGHNT and CDR2 is YENEEA. CDR3 length equals 12 residues. DNA of the CDR3: TGTGCCAGCAGCTTAGAATCTTCGGCGCAGTATTTT. This gives the protein CASSLESSAQYF.

The chain recombines TRBV25-1 with TRBJ1-2, with D possibly matching TRBD1 (5 bases). Trimming removed 3 bases from V and 9 bases from J, with 8 bases in between. Per the germline V gene, CDR1 is MGHDK and CDR2 is SYGVNS. The CDR3 consists of 11 residues. In DNA form, the CDR3 reads TGTGCCAGCAGTGAGGGGGGGAGCTACACCTTC. Protein product: CASSEGGSYTF.

In DNA, the CDR3 is TGTGCCAGCTCACTACTTGTCAACACCGGGGAGCTGTTTTTT. Translation gives CASSLLVNTGELFF. The chain has TRBV18 and TRBJ2-2; D ambiguous. Trimming took off 4 bases at V and 2 bases at J, with 8 bases between the two ends. Germline lookup yields CDR1 KGHSH and CDR2 LQKENI. This CDR3 has 14 residues.

This clone was detected a few times. This chain connects TRBV5-1 to TRBJ1-4, with D perhaps TRBD1 (6 bases). The V gene lost 0 bases and the J gene lost 1 base, with 7 bases spanning the gap. The CDR3 extends over 15 amino acids. From germline, CDR1 is SGHRS and CDR2 YFSETQ. CDR3 sequence (DNA): TGCGCCAGCAGCTTGGTCAGGGGAACTAATGAAAAACTGTTTTTT. As protein: CASSLVRGTNEKLFF.

This clone was observed a handful of times. The chain has TRBV19 and TRBJ2-3; perhaps TRBD2 as D (6 bases). Trimming shortened V by 4 bases and J by 0 bases, and 14 bases separated the two germline ends. Germline V gene data show CDR1 as LNHDA and CDR2 as SQIVND (reference sequence). The CDR3 loop spans 16 amino acids. The CDR3 nucleotides read TGTGCCAGTAGTACCTCCCCGGGAGCGAGCACAGATACGCAGTATTTT. Translated: CASSTSPGASTDTQYF.

This chain connects TRBV18 to TRBJ1-2; unclear D gene. Trimming pared 2 bases from V and 4 bases from J, leaving 11 bases between. Germline values: CDR1 KGHSH, CDR2 LQKENI. The CDR3 runs to 14 residues. The CDR3 sequence is CASSPVGSGYGYTF. The CDR3 DNA reads TGTGCCAGCTCACCAGTAGGCTCGGGCTATGGCTACACCTTC. Combining the CDR3 with reference TRBV18 and TRBJ1-2 gives the whole variable domain NAGVMQNPRHLVRRRGQEARLRCSPMKGHSHVYWYRQLPEEGLKFMVYLQKENIIDESGMPKERFSAEFPKEGPSILRIQQVVRGDSAAYFCASSPVGSGYGYTFGSGTRLTVV.

V usage is TRBV6-6 and J usage is TRBJ2-1; TRBD1 matches 9 bases. There are 15 residues in the CDR3. Germline V gives CDR1 MNHNY, CDR2 SVGAGI (reference sequence). J was trimmed by 8 bases and V by 0 bases; bases with no gene match: 5. The CDR3 loop is CASSYSGTGRDEQFF. CDR3 coding DNA: TGTGCCAGCAGTTACTCCGGGACAGGGAGAGATGAGCAGTTCTTC.

This clone was seen a handful of times. V usage is TRBV27 and J usage is TRBJ1-1; D unclear. Per germline, CDR1 MNHEY and CDR2 SMNVEV (reference sequence). The CDR3 is made up of 13 amino acids. Trimming took 6 bases from V and 0 from J, leaving 8 bases between them. Here the CDR3 DNA reads TGTGCCAGCAGCGGACTGATGAACACTGAAGCTTTCTTT. It specifies CASSGLMNTEAFF.